The clone carrying this T cell receptor (beta chain) was counted a few times. Its antigen is unidentified. The data are from a study of beta chain features in type 1 diabetes. Expressed TCRB transcripts were sequenced because the isolated RNA had all been reverse transcribed beforehand. Libraries were prepared by immunoSEQ multiplex PCR; TCRdb keeps only in-frame clonotypes and omits some of them. The sample carries nearly 700,000 clones, 13% recorded once. The authors obtained over 95% purity in all sorted populations. Broader study findings: TCRB CDR3 length was moderately but significantly reduced in all four CD4+ subsets of Type 1 diabetes patients. Sequencing from cDNA could over-represent high-TCR-expressing cells. Any PCR bias toward short templates would affect both groups alike.

The V end lost 5 bases, the J end lost 8 bases, and 10 bases lay between the germline ends. The CDR3 extends over 12 amino acids. CDR1 and CDR2 (germline): SGDLS, YYNGEE. Sequencing was done on a sample of naive CD4+ T cells from blood. This clonotype was sampled from a man aged 18 to 30 with type 1 diabetes. The V gene is TRBV9, the J gene TRBJ2-2, with TRBD1 as a possible D gene (6 bases). The CDR3 sequence: CASSEGVGELFF. The CDR3 DNA is TGTGCCAGCAGTGAGGGGGTTGGGGAGCTGTTTTTT.